The clone carrying this TCR beta chain has more than one count but fewer than ten. Its antigen is currently unknown. Through template switching, a universal primer site was introduced, and the cDNA contained unique molecular identifiers. MiXCR, run by TCRdb on the 5' RACE reads, gives a single entry per CDR3 protein. The sample carries around 650,000 distinct CDR3 sequences, 7% to 7.5% recorded once. Germline loops: CDR1 SGDLS, CDR2 YYNGEE. V trimming: 3 bases; J trimming: 5 bases; junction bases outside the gene matches: 11. The CDR3 has 16 amino acids. The data originate from a study of identical twins. Study conclusions and caveats: The presence of invariant MAIT and iNKT cells could partly confound analyses of zero-insertion sequences.

The same sample was also used in a study of yellow fever vaccine responses in identical twins. Per that paper: Reported findings indicate that twins' vaccine T cell responses seemed partially convergent, partially personalized.

The specimen sequenced was PBMCs. The chain is built from TRBV9 and TRBJ2-1; 7 bases fit TRBD1. The TCR was taken from a woman aged 18-35 years in good health. CDR3 sequence (DNA): TGTGCCAGCAGCGGAGAGGGGGCTTCGACACACAATGAGCAGTTCTTC. Translating it yields CASSGEGASTHNEQFF.